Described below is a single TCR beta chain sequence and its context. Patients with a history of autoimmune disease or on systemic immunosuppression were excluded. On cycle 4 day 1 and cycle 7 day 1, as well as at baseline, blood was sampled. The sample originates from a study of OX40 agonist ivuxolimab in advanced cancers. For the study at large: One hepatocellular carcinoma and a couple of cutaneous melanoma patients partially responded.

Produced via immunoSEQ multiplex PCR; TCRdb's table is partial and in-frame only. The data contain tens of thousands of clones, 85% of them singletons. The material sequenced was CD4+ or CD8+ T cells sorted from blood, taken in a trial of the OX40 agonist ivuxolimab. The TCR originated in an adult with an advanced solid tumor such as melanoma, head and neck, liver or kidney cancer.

This CDR3 reads CASSPSLGKTFF. The CDR3 region has the DNA TGTGCCAGTAGCCCTTCTCTGGGTAAAACTTTCTTT. The chain couples TRBV19 to TRBJ1-1; D is uncertain. Germline CDR1 is LNHDA and CDR2 is SQIVND (reference sequence). V lost 6 bases and J 12 bases, leaving 17 bases between the germline ends. This CDR3 contains 12 residues.